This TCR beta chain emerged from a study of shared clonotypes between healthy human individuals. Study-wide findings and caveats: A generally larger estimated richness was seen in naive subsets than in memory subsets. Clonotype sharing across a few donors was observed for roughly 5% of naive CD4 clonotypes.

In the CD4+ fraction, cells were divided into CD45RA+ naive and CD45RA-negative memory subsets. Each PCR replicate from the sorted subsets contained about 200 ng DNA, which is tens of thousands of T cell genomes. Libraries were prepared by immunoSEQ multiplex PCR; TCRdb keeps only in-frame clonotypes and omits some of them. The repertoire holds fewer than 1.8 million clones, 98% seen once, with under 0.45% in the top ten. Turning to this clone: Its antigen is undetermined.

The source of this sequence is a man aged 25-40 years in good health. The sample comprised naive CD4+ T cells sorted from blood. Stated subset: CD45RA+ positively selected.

CDR3 loop: CSADGAGTQYF. Here the CDR3 DNA reads TGCAGCGCTGATGGAGCCGGGACCCAGTACTTC. The chain carries TRBV29-1 and TRBJ2-5; no definite D call. The ends were cut back, 7 bases at V and 7 bases at J, with 13 bases in the middle. CDR1 SQVTM and CDR2 ANQGSEA come from the germline V gene. The CDR3 totals 11 residues.